Presented here are 18 T cell receptor beta chains from one specimen sequenced in a study of Ad26.COV2.S vaccination and SARS-CoV-2 variants (dated by TCRdb to the early 2020s). Read against the paper, the sample's treatment or condition label means: roughly 20 received Ad26.COV2.S at low or high dose, single or two shots; 5 received placebo; per-sample allocation not given. For vaccine and placebo recipients, repertoires were sequenced using samples collected on day 63 after the first injection. The library came from the immunoSEQ multiplex PCR assay. The table was pulled from immuneACCESS by TCRdb, which kept in-frame rearrangements only. Such tables lose some clones; where checked, under half of the loss comes from unresolved V genes, and the rest has no known cause. In this sample the table shows 440,000 or so clones, roughly 91% of which occur a single time. Roughly 3.9% of the sample belongs to the ten largest clones.

This specimen was peripheral blood, taken in a trial of Ad26.COV2.S vaccine versus placebo. These receptors were taken from a person between 18 and 65 years old who received the Ad26.COV2.S COVID-19 vaccine or a placebo.

V usage is TRBV28 and J usage is TRBJ1-2; perhaps TRBD1 as D (6 bases). Germline CDR1 reads MDHEN; CDR2 reads SYDVKM. The CDR3 is 12 residues long. Trimming removed 3 bases at V and 8 bases at J, with 10 bases between. As DNA, the CDR3 is TGTGCCAGCAGTTTGAGGGGGTTGGGCTACACCTTC. It encodes CASSLRGLGYTF.

This clone was found a few times. The chain joins TRBV5-1 to TRBJ2-7; maybe TRBD1 (5 bases). Germline V gene data show CDR1 as SGHRS and CDR2 as YFSETQ. Trimming shortened V by 5 bases and J by 3 bases, and 9 bases separated the two germline ends. CDR3 length: 12 residues. The CDR3 sequence: CASRVDSYEQYF. CDR3 in DNA: TGCGCCAGCAGAGTCGACAGCTACGAGCAGTACTTC.

The J gene is TRBJ2-2, the V gene TRBV5-3; D gene ambiguous. TRBV5-3 is an ORF, with its function uncertain. The CDR3 sequence is 14 residues long. Trimming shortened V by 1 base and J by 1 base, and 5 bases separated the two germline ends. CDR3 DNA sequence: TGTGCCAGAAGCTTGCCAGGGAACACCGGGGAGCTGTTTTTT. It codes for CARSLPGNTGELFF.

The rearrangement uses TRBV12-3 or TRBV12-4 and TRBJ1-5; D remains unclear. This CDR3 region has 13 residues. Trimming cost V 0 bases and J 5 bases, with 5 bases left between them. The CDR3 DNA reads as TGTGCCAGCAGTTTAGCGCACGATCAGCCCCAGCATTTT. Its protein is CASSLAHDQPQHF.

The rearrangement uses TRBV10-3 and TRBJ2-1, with TRBD1 matching over 9 bases. CDR3 size: 15 residues. The V gene's germline CDR1 is ENHRY and CDR2 SYGVKD. The junction had 10 bases not matched to a gene; V was cut back by 10 bases and J by 3 bases. CDR3 protein: CATETGQGGYNEQFF. For the CDR3, the DNA is TGTGCCACCGAGACGGGACAGGGTGGCTACAATGAGCAGTTCTTC.

V and J are TRBV24-1 and TRBJ2-7; TRBD1 aligns across 7 bases. In germline, CDR1 is KGHDR, CDR2 SFDVKD. This CDR3 comprises 15 residues. V dropped 3 bases and J dropped 0; count of bases not matched to a gene: 4. The CDR3 reads CATSDTRTGSYEQYF. The CDR3 DNA reads as TGTGCCACCAGTGATACACGGACAGGCTCCTACGAGCAGTACTTC.

The chain carries TRBV7-8 and TRBJ1-5, with 9 bases that match TRBD1. The V gene end was trimmed by 5 bases and the J gene end by 6 bases; junction bases not matched to a gene: 8. The CDR3 totals 15 residues. Germline CDR1 SGHVS, CDR2 FQNEAQ. The CDR3 protein is CASSPGQGRSQPQHF. In DNA, the CDR3 is TGTGCCAGCAGCCCCGGACAGGGGCGCAGTCAGCCCCAGCATTTT.

The chain has TRBV9 and TRBJ2-1, with a tentative D call TRBD2 (6 bases). This CDR3 spans 15 amino acids. V was clipped by 0 bases and J by 2 bases, with 9 bases between them. The germline gives CDR1 SGDLS, CDR2 YYNGEE. CDR3 residues: CASSVGDSPYNEQFF. For the CDR3, the DNA is TGTGCCAGCAGCGTAGGGGACTCCCCCTACAATGAGCAGTTCTTC.

This chain connects TRBV9 to TRBJ2-6, with no clear D. The CDR3 spans 15 residues. Trimming took 1 base from V and 2 from J, leaving 7 bases between them. Germline V lookup: CDR1 SGDLS, CDR2 YYNGEE. For the CDR3, the DNA is TGTGCCAGCAGCGTAACAGCCGCTGGGGCCAACGTCCTGACTTTC. As protein: CASSVTAAGANVLTF.

The V call is TRBV6-5, the J call TRBJ2-1; TRBD2 aligns across 8 bases. Losses at the gene ends were 8 bases for V and 3 bases for J; bases not matched to a gene: 6. CDR3 length: 14 residues. The V gene's germline CDR1 is MNHEY and CDR2 SVGAGI. As DNA, the CDR3 is TGTGCCAGCGGTAGGACTAGCCTCTACAATGAGCAGTTCTTC. This codes for CASGRTSLYNEQFF.

The chain couples TRBV27 to TRBJ2-7; 8 bases match TRBD2. The CDR3 extends over 14 amino acids. In germline, CDR1 is MNHEY, CDR2 SMNVEV (reference sequence). The V segment lost 4 bases and the J segment 3 bases; nucleotides outside the gene matches: 5. This CDR3 is CASSSTSGFYEQYF. The CDR3, as DNA: TGTGCCAGCAGTTCCACTAGCGGATTCTACGAGCAGTACTTC.

V is TRBV18 and J is TRBJ1-5, with D maybe TRBD1 (6 bases). The CDR3 sequence is 15 residues long. The V end lost 3 bases, the J end lost 0 bases, and 9 bases lay between the germline ends. Germline V gene data show CDR1 as KGHSH and CDR2 as LQKENI. The chain's CDR3 is CASSPRQDSNQPQHF. The CDR3 DNA reads as TGTGCCAGCTCACCTAGACAGGATAGCAATCAGCCCCAGCATTTT.

The chain recombines TRBV4-3 with TRBJ2-3; possibly TRBD2 for D (6 bases). The V and J ends lost 4 bases and 2 bases respectively, with 22 bases between them. The CDR3 sequence is 18 residues long. Germline CDR1 and CDR2: LGHNA and YSLEER. DNA for the CDR3: TGCGCCAGCAGCCCCTTCCACTCTAGCGTACAAACCACAGATACGCAGTATTTT. It encodes CASSPFHSSVQTTDTQYF.

The CDR3 region has the DNA TGTGCCAGCAGTCCTACTTGGGAGCTAAACACTGAAGCTTTCTTT. It codes for CASSPTWELNTEAFF. The chain uses TRBV27 and TRBJ1-1; unclear D gene. CDR3 length: 15 amino acids. Germline V gene lookup returns CDR1 MNHEY and CDR2 SMNVEV (reference sequence). V was shortened by 5 bases and J by 2 bases, with 15 bases between the two germline ends.

Regarding this clone: The junction departs from germline at one end; a sequencing error may be responsible. The chain combines TRBV13 with TRBJ2-7; D is undetermined. The CDR3 length is 13 residues. Looked up from germline, CDR1 is PRHDT and CDR2 is FYEKMQ (reference sequence). CDR3 loop: CASSLRNVVGPIF. In DNA form, the CDR3 reads TGTGCCAGCAGCTTACGTAACGTAGTAGGGCCAATTTTC. Full variable domain (outside the CDR3, taken from reference TRBV13 and TRBJ2-7): AAGVIQSPRHLIKEKRETATLKCYPIPRHDTVYWYQQGPGQDPQFLISFYEKMQSDKGSIPDRFSAQQFSDYHSELNMSSLELGDSALYFCASSLRNVVGPIFGPGTRLTVT.

The J gene is TRBJ2-7, the V gene TRBV19, with TRBD2 identical over 7 bases. Trimming removed 8 bases from V and 4 bases from J; junction bases left unmatched: 2. Germline CDR1 is LNHDA and CDR2 is SQIVND (reference sequence). This CDR3 spans 11 amino acids. The CDR3: CASGGGYEQYF. For the CDR3, the DNA is TGTGCCAGTGGGGGGGGTTACGAGCAGTACTTC.

This chain joins TRBV5-4 and TRBJ2-7; D may be TRBD1 (6 bases). The germline V gene has CDR1 SGHNT and CDR2 YYREEE (reference sequence). The CDR3 totals 15 residues. Trimming removed 0 bases from V and 3 bases from J, with 13 bases in between. Here the CDR3 reads CASSLEPQGNYEQYF. The CDR3 nucleotides are TGTGCCAGCAGCTTGGAGCCTCAGGGGAACTACGAGCAGTACTTC. Looking up the rest from reference TRBV5-4 and TRBJ2-7 gives the full variable domain: ETGVTQSPTHLIKTRGQQVTLRCSSQSGHNTVSWYQQALGQGPQFIFQYYREEENGRGNFPPRFSGLQFPNYSSELNVNALELDDSALYLCASSLEPQGNYEQYFGPGTRLTVT.

This clone has only one observation. The chain combines TRBV9 with TRBJ2-3, with D possibly matching TRBD2 (6 bases). There are 15 residues in the CDR3. V was pared by 3 bases and J by 6 bases, with 17 bases between. CDR1 and CDR2 from the germline V gene are SGDLS and YYNGEE. The CDR3 loop is CASSAQPSTSDTQYF. Written as DNA, the CDR3 is TGTGCCAGCAGCGCCCAACCCTCGACTAGTGATACGCAGTATTTT.